This record covers a single TCR beta chain. This entry comes from a study of blood T cell repertoires in COVID-19. Study details: There were acute and convalescent COVID-19 samples, and they came from the United States, Italy and Spain.

Using immunoSEQ multiplex PCR, the repertoire was profiled, and TCRdb retains in-frame clones only, with some absent. The sample consists of some 170,000 clones, about 80% of them appearing once. Trimming stripped 9 bases from V and 4 bases from J, with 15 bases between. The CDR3 runs 13 residues. CDR1 LNHDA and CDR2 SQIVND come from the germline V gene (reference sequence). The rearrangement uses TRBV19 and TRBJ1-1, with D possibly TRBD1 on 6 matching bases. This TCR was recovered from a man between 60 and 75 years old with acute or convalescent COVID-19. The sequenced material came from peripheral blood. The CDR3 loop reads CASTQGWSTEAFF. The CDR3 coding sequence is TGTGCCAGCACACAGGGATGGAGCACTGAAGCTTTCTTT.